This T cell receptor (beta chain) was sequenced for a study of blood T cell repertoires in COVID-19 (dated by TCRdb to the early 2020s). Background for the entire study: Samples covering the acute and convalescent phases of COVID-19 were provided by collaborators in the United States, Italy and Spain. Nearly every sample came with metadata listing a de-identified subject ID, COVID-19 status, age in years and sex. A freely available public database, intended as a resource for researchers studying the immune response to SARS-CoV-2, is where the repertoires were released. The prospective study material was composed of cDNA or gDNA derived from T cells, B-cell-depleted T cells, or PBMCs. The dataset comprised deeply sampled blood TCRbeta repertoires from subjects exposed to, actively infected with, or recovered from COVID-19. Where available, HLA class I and class II types were obtained from metadata supplied by the sample provider rather than from assay-based typing. The samples were drawn from the first 160 participants of the ongoing ImmuneRACE study and from 1,200 or so subjects provided by 6 global collaborators.

From its cysteine to its phenylalanine, the CDR3 spans 16 amino acids. Kept here is only the CDR3 DNA, which spans 48 bases and is read in frame from base 1. CDR1 LNHDA and CDR2 SQIVND were looked up in the germline V gene (reference sequence). Ends trimmed: V by 0 bases, J by 1 base; bases unmatched to a gene: 2. TCRbeta CDR3 regions were amplified from genomic DNA using the immunoSEQ Assay, a bias-controlled multiplex PCR. The paper's data handling went like this. The number of nucleated cells in each sample was estimated by amplification of reference gene primers within the assay. To quantify the absolute abundance of each unique TCRbeta CDR3 rearrangement, sequence reads were collapsed and filtered. Productive Simpson clonality was computed per sample as the square root of Simpson's diversity index over productive rearrangements. Here the immuneACCESS table is served through TCRdb, limited to in-frame sequences with V and J called. Missing clones are a known gap in these copies; in checked studies unresolved V genes cover under half, and the rest lacks a known reason. V and J calls and clone size are those listed in that table; D and trimming were worked out from the DNA. A total of 250,000 to 300,000 clones appear in this sample, 90% of them only once. The top ten clones comprise about 2% of the sample.

One collaborating source in Seattle enrolled patients during active infection and followed them longitudinally through the course of disease. Collaborating institutions collected whole blood in K2EDTA tubes following their own protocols. Collaborator samples were shipped for TCRbeta analysis as frozen whole blood, isolated PBMCs, or DNA extracted from either sample type. Results and caveats for the whole study, not just this receptor: The amount of clinical and demographic metadata varied by source and participant and was provided uncurated.

This clone appeared a few times. Its target antigen remains unknown. No quality values exist for individual bases; no much larger clone is one base distant. In this chain, TRBV19 is recombined with TRBJ1-5; 8 of the junction bases match TRBD1. The specimen was peripheral blood. The sequence was collected from a woman aged 55 to 70 with COVID-19, enrolled during active disease. Read as DNA, the sequence is TGTGCCAGTAGTATAGAATCAGGGGGCAGCAATCAGCCCCAGCATTTT. Its protein is CASSIESGGSNQPQHF.